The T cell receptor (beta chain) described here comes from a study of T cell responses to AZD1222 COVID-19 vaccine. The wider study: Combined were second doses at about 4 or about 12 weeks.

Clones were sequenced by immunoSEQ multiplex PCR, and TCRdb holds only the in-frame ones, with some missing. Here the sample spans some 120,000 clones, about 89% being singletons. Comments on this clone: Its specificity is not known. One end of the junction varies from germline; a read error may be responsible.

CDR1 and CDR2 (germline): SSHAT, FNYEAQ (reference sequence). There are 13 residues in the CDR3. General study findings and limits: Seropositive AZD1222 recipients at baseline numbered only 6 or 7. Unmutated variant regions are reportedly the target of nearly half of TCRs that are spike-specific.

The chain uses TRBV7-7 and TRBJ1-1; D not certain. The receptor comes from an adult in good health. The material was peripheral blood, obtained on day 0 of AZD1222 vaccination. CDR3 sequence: CASSLVRNTEAFF. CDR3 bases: TGTGCTAGCAGCTTAGTCAGGAACACTGAAGCTTTCTTT.